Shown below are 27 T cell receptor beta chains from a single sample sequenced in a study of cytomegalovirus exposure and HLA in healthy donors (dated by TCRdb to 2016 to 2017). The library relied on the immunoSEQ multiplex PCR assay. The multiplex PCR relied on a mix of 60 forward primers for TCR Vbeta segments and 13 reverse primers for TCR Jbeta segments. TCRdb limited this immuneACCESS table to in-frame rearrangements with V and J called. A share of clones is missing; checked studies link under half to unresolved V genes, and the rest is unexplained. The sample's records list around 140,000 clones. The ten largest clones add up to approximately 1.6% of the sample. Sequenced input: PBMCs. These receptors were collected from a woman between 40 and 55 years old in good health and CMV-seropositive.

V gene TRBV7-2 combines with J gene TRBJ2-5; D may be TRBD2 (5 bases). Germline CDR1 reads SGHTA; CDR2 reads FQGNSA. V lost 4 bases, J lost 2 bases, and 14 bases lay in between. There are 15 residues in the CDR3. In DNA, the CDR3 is TGTGCCAGCAGCTCCCCGGGCCGCGGGCAAGAGACCCAGTACTTC. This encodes CASSSPGRGQETQYF. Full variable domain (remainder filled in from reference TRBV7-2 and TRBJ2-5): GAGVSQSPSNKVTEKGKDVELRCDPISGHTALYWYRQSLGQGLEFLIYFQGNSAPDKSGLPSDRFSAERTGGSVSTLTIQRTQQEDSAVYLCASSSPGRGQETQYFGPGTRLLVL.

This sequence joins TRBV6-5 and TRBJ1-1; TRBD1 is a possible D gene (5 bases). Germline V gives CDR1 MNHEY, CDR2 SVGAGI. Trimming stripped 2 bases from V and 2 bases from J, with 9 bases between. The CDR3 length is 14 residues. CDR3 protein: CASSYGGGNTEAFF. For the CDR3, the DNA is TGTGCCAGCAGTTACGGGGGGGGTAACACTGAAGCTTTCTTT.

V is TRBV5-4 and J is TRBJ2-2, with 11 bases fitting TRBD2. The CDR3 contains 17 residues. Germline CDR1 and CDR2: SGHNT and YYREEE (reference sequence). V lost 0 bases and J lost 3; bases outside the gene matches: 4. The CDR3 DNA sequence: TGTGCCAGCAGCTTGGGGCTAGCGGGAGGTGACACCGGGGAGCTGTTTTTT. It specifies CASSLGLAGGDTGELFF.

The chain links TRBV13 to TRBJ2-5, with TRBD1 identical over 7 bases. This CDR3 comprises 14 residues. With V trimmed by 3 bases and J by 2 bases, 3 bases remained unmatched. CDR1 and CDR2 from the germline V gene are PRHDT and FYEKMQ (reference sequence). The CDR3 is CASSLGQIQETQYF. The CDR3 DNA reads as TGTGCCAGCAGCTTGGGACAGATACAAGAGACCCAGTACTTC.

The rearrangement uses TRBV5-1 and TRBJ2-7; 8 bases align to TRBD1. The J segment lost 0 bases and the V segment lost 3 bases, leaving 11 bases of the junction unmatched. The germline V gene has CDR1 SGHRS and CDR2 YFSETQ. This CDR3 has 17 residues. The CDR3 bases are TGCGCCAGCAGCTCAGGACAGGGTGTGACTCACTCCTACGAGCAGTACTTC. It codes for CASSSGQGVTHSYEQYF.

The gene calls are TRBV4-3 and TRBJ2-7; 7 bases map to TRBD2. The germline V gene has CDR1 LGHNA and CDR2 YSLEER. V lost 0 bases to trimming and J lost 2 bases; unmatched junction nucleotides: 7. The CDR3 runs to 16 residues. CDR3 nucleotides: TGCGCCAGCAGCCAAGAAGGCGGGGGTAGGACCTACGAGCAGTACTTC. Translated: CASSQEGGGRTYEQYF.

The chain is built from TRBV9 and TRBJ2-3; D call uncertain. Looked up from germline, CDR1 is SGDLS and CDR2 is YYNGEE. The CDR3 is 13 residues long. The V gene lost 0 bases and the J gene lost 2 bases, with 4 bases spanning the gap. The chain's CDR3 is CASSVGPTDTQYF. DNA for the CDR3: TGTGCCAGCAGCGTAGGGCCCACAGATACGCAGTATTTT.

CDR3 amino acids: CASSETGATNYGYTF. CDR3 in DNA: TGTGCCAGCAGTGAGACAGGGGCTACTAACTATGGCTACACCTTC. This sequence joins TRBV2 and TRBJ1-2; TRBD1 matches at 8 bases. Losses at the gene ends were 3 bases for V and 0 bases for J; bases not matched to a gene: 3. Germline CDR1 reads SNHLY; CDR2 reads FYNNEI. CDR3 size: 15 residues.

The CDR3: CATSRFPGRGENIQYF. The CDR3 nucleotides read TGTGCCACCAGCAGATTCCCTGGACGGGGTGAAAACATTCAGTACTTC. V gene TRBV15 combines with J gene TRBJ2-4, with D perhaps matching TRBD2 (5 bases). This CDR3 comprises 16 residues. Trimming removed 2 bases at V and 5 bases at J, with 16 bases between. Germline CDR1 reads LNHNV; CDR2 reads YYDKDF (reference sequence).

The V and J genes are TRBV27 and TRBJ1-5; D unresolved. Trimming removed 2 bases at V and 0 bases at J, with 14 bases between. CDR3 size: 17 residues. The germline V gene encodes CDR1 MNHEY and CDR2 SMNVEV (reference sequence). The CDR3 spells CASSLKPTVYSNQPQHF. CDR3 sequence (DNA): TGTGCCAGCAGTTTAAAACCCACAGTCTATAGCAATCAGCCCCAGCATTTT.

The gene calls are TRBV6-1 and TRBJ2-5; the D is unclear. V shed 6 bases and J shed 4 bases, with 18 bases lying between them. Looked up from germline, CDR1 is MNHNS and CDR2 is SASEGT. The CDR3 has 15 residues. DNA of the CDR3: TGTGCCAGCAGCTTCCTCAGCGAGCCGGGAGAGACCCAGTACTTC. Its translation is CASSFLSEPGETQYF.

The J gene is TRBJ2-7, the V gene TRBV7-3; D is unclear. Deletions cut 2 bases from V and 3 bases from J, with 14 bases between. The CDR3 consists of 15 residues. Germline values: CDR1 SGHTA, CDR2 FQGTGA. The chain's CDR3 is CASSLESWSYYEQYF. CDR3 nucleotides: TGTGCCAGCAGCTTAGAGTCTTGGTCATACTACGAGCAGTACTTC.

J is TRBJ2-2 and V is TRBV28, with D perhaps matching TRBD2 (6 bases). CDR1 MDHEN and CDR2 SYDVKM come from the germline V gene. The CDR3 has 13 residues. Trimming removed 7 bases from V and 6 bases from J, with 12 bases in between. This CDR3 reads CASILGGSGELFF. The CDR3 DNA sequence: TGTGCCAGCATACTCGGAGGGTCCGGGGAGCTGTTTTTT.

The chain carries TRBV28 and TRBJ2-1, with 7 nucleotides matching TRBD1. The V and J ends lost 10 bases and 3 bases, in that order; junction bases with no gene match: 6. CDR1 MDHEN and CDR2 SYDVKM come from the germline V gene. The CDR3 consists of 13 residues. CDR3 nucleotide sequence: TGTGCCACCAATCGGGACAGCTACAATGAGCAGTTCTTC. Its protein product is CATNRDSYNEQFF.

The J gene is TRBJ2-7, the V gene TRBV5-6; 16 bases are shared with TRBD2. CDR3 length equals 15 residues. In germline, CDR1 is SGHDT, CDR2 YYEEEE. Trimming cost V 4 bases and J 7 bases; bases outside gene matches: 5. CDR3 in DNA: TGTGCCAGCAGCGCGGGGACTAGCGGGAGGGATGAGCAGTACTTC. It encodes CASSAGTSGRDEQYF.

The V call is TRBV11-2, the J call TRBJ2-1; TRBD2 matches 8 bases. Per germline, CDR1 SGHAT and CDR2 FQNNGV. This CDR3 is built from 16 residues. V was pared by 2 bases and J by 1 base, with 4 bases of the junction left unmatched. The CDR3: CASSLSSGPSYNEQFF. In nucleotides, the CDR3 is TGTGCCAGCAGCTTATCTAGCGGGCCATCCTACAATGAGCAGTTCTTC.

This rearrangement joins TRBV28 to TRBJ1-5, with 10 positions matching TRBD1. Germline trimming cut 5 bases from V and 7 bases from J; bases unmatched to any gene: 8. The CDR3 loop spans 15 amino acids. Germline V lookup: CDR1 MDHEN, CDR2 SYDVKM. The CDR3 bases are TGTGCCAGCAGTGCCCCCGGGACAGGGGTGCAGCCCCAGCATTTT. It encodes CASSAPGTGVQPQHF.

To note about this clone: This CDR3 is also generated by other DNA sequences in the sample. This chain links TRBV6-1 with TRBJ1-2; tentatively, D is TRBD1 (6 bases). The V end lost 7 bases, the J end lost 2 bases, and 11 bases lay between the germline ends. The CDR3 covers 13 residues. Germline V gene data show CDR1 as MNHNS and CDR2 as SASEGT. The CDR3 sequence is CASTIGQNYGYTF. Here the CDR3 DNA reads TGTGCCAGCACGATTGGACAGAACTATGGCTACACCTTC.

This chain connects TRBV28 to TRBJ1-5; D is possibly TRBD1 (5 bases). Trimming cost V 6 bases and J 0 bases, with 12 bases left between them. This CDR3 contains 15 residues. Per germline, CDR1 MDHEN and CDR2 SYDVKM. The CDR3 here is CASRPGGVSNQPQHF. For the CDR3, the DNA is TGTGCCAGCAGGCCTGGGGGGGTTAGCAATCAGCCCCAGCATTTT.

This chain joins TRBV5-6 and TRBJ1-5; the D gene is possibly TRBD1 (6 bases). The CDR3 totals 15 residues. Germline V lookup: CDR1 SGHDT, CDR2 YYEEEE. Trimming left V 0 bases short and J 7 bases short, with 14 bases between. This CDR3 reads CASSLGDIAGQPQHF. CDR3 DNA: TGTGCCAGCAGCTTGGGGGACATAGCCGGCCAGCCCCAGCATTTT.

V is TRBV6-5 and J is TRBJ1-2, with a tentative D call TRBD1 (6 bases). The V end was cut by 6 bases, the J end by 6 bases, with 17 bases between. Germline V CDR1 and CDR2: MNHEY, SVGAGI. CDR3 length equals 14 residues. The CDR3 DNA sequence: TGTGCCAGCAGCGAAGGGGGGGGGCGCAATGGCTACACCTTC. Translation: CASSEGGGRNGYTF.

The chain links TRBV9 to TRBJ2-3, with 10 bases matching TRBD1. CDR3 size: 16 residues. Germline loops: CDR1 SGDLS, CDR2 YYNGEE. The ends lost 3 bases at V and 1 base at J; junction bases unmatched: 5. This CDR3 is CASSASGQGGTDTQYF. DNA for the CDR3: TGTGCCAGCAGCGCCTCTGGACAGGGGGGCACAGATACGCAGTATTTT.

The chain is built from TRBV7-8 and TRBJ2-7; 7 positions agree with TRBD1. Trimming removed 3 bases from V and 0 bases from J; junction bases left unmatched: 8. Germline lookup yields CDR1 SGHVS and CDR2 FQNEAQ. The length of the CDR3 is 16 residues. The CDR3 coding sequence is TGTGCCAGCAGCTTGACCTCCCGGGACAGCTCCTACGAGCAGTACTTC. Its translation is CASSLTSRDSSYEQYF.

The chain's CDR3 is CASSRETSGSYEQYF. The CDR3 region has the DNA TGTGCCAGCTCACGAGAGACTAGCGGGAGCTACGAGCAGTACTTC. This chain uses TRBV18 with TRBJ2-7; 12 bases align to TRBD2. The length of the CDR3 is 15 residues. The germline V gene encodes CDR1 KGHSH and CDR2 LQKENI. V dropped 4 bases and J dropped 3; count of bases not matched to a gene: 4.

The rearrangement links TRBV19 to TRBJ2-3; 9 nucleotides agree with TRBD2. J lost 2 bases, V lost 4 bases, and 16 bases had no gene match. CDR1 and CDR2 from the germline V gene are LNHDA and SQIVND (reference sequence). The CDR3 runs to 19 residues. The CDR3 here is CASSRTGLKLAGLTDTQYF. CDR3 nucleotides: TGTGCCAGTAGTAGGACCGGATTAAAACTAGCGGGCCTCACAGATACGCAGTATTTT.

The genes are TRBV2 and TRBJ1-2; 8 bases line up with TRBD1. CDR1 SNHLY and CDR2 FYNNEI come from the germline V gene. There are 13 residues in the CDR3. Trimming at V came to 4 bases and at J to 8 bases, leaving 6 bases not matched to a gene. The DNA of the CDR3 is TGTGCCAGCAGTGGACAGGGGTACGGGGGCTACACCTTC. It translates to CASSGQGYGGYTF.

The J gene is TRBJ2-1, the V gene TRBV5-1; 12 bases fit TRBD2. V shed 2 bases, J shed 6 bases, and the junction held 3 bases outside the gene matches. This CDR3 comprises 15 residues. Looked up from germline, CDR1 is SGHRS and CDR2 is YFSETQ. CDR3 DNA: TGCGCCAGCAGCTTACTAGCGGGAGGTCTCAATGAGCAGTTCTTC. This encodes CASSLLAGGLNEQFF.